A single sample is the source of the 27 T cell receptor beta chains below, sequenced in a study of cytomegalovirus exposure and HLA in healthy donors. PCR amplification relied on 60 Vbeta primers (plus 13 Jbeta primers). The data were produced by immunoSEQ multiplex PCR, yet TCRdb's version contains in-frame clones alone and is incomplete. The sample lists 150,000 to 200,000 clones, around 68% occurring once. The sequencing input was PBMCs. All receptors derive from a man aged 45-65 years in good health and CMV-seronegative.

The chain is built from TRBV5-1 and TRBJ1-1, with a tentative D call TRBD1 (5 bases). The CDR3 extends over 14 amino acids. V was pared by 2 bases and J by 5 bases, with 13 bases between. Per the germline V gene, CDR1 is SGHRS and CDR2 is YFSETQ. The CDR3 DNA reads as TGCGCCAGCAGCTTCGGCAGGGAAGGAACTGAAGCTTTCTTT. This sequence encodes CASSFGREGTEAFF.

The rearrangement links TRBV25-1 to TRBJ1-1, with 9 bases matching TRBD1. The ends lost 4 bases at V and 5 bases at J; junction bases unmatched: 14. The CDR3 is 17 amino acids. CDR1 MGHDK and CDR2 SYGVNS come from the germline V gene. The CDR3 DNA reads TGTGCCAGCAGTGGGTCATCTACAGGGGGCGCGAGGACTGAAGCTTTCTTT. It codes for CASSGSSTGGARTEAFF.

This sequence joins TRBV6-1 and TRBJ2-1; D may be TRBD2 (7 bases). The germline CDR1 and CDR2 sequences are MNHNS and SASEGT. The CDR3 covers 15 residues. Trimming took off 7 bases at V and 9 bases at J, with 22 bases between the two ends. The CDR3 coding sequence is TGTGCCAGCATCGGGGGGCCCAACCTGGCGGGTGAGCAGTTCTTC. This gives the protein CASIGGPNLAGEQFF.

The chain has TRBV7-9 and TRBJ1-2; TRBD1 might be the D (5 bases). The germline gives CDR1 SEHNR, CDR2 FQNEAQ (reference sequence). The CDR3 has 12 amino acids. Trimming shortened V by 4 bases and J by 5 bases, and 8 bases separated the two germline ends. CDR3 region: CASSWGIYGYTF. In DNA, the CDR3 is TGTGCCAGCAGCTGGGGCATATATGGCTACACCTTC.

This chain's CDR3 is CASSLEGTGELFF. Written as DNA, the CDR3 is TGCGCCAGCAGCTTGGAGGGGACCGGGGAGCTGTTTTTT. This chain joins TRBV5-1 and TRBJ2-2; weak D call: TRBD1 (5 bases). The V end lost 0 bases, the J end lost 5 bases, and 5 bases lay between the germline ends. Germline-derived CDR1 and CDR2 are SGHRS and YFSETQ. The CDR3 runs to 13 residues.

The V gene is TRBV5-1, the J gene TRBJ2-5, with TRBD2 matching over 10 bases. The CDR3 totals 14 residues. Germline trimming cut 8 bases from V and 0 bases from J; bases unmatched to any gene: 4. The V gene's germline CDR1 is SGHRS and CDR2 YFSETQ. The CDR3 protein is CASRAGGNQETQYF. CDR3 nucleotides: TGCGCCAGTCGAGCGGGGGGGAACCAAGAGACCCAGTACTTC.

This clone was recorded a few times. This rearrangement joins TRBV7-2 to TRBJ1-1; unclear D gene. Germline loops: CDR1 SGHTA, CDR2 FQGNSA. This CDR3 region has 13 residues. V lost 2 bases and J 7 bases, leaving 11 bases between the germline ends. DNA of the CDR3: TGTGCCAGCAGCTTATTATCCGGTATTGAAGCTTTCTTT. Translating gives CASSLLSGIEAFF.

This clone was seen a handful of times. The V and J genes are TRBV7-8 and TRBJ1-4; weak D call: TRBD1 (5 bases). V lost 5 bases and J lost 8, with 15 bases in between. This CDR3 is 14 amino acids long. CDR1 is SGHVS, CDR2 FQNEAQ, per germline. The CDR3 here is CASSLLAGEEKLFF. CDR3 DNA sequence: TGTGCCAGCAGCCTTTTGGCGGGGGAAGAAAAACTGTTTTTT. The entire variable domain, with the rest obtained from reference TRBV7-8 and TRBJ1-4, is as follows: GAGVSQSPRYKVAKRGQDVALRCDPISGHVSLFWYQQALGQGPEFLTYFQNEAQLDKSGLPSDRFFAERPEGSVSTLKIQRTQQEDSAVYLCASSLLAGEEKLFFGSGTQLSVL.

This clone is a singleton in its sample. V usage is TRBV6-1 and J usage is TRBJ1-6; no reliable D call. Trimming took off 2 bases at V and 0 bases at J, with 20 bases between the two ends. The CDR3 totals 20 residues. The V gene's germline CDR1 is MNHNS and CDR2 SASEGT. The CDR3 is CASSERAGDIPSSYNSPLHF. The CDR3 DNA reads as TGTGCCAGCAGTGAAAGGGCGGGCGACATCCCAAGCTCCTATAATTCACCCCTCCACTTT.

The chain joins TRBV29-1 to TRBJ2-1; tentatively, D is TRBD2 (5 bases). The V gene's germline CDR1 is SQVTM and CDR2 ANQGSEA. The V end was cut by 8 bases, the J end by 0 bases, with 11 bases between. The CDR3 length is 13 residues. The CDR3 loop reads CSCTSSSYNEQFF. The CDR3 DNA reads as TGCAGCTGTACTAGTTCCTCCTACAATGAGCAGTTCTTC.

The V and J genes are TRBV6-5 and TRBJ1-6; TRBD1 might be the D (6 bases). V lost 2 bases and J lost 10, with 18 bases in between. CDR1 and CDR2 from the germline V gene are MNHEY and SVGAGI. The CDR3 is 16 amino acids. The CDR3 protein is CASSYLRLAQGSPLHF. CDR3 bases: TGTGCCAGCAGTTACCTCAGACTGGCACAGGGATCACCCCTCCACTTT.

This clone was counted a few times. Different DNA sequences within this sample yield the same CDR3. V usage is TRBV10-3 and J usage is TRBJ2-1, with D uncertain. This CDR3 spans 11 amino acids. Germline V gives CDR1 ENHRY, CDR2 SYGVKD. V was trimmed by 4 bases and J by 8 bases, leaving 6 bases between them. CDR3 region: CAISARDEQFF. CDR3 DNA: TGTGCCATCAGTGCTCGGGATGAGCAGTTCTTC.

J is TRBJ2-7 and V is TRBV25-1, with a weak D call TRBD1 (5 bases). The CDR3 has 13 residues. Trimming pared 4 bases from V and 3 bases from J, leaving 10 bases between. The germline V gene has CDR1 MGHDK and CDR2 SYGVNS. Here the CDR3 DNA reads TGTGCCAGCAGTGTACAGGTAAACTACGAGCAGTACTTC. It yields the protein CASSVQVNYEQYF.

This chain uses TRBV27 with TRBJ2-5; 10 bases agree with TRBD2. The germline gives CDR1 MNHEY, CDR2 SMNVEV (reference sequence). The CDR3 loop spans 16 amino acids. V gave up 5 bases and J gave up 3 bases; unmatched junction bases: 9. CDR3 DNA: TGTGCCAGCAGTGATCTAGCGGGGGCCTTAGAAGAGACCCAGTACTTC. Protein product: CASSDLAGALEETQYF.

This clone came up a few times. This chain uses TRBV18 with TRBJ1-3; no firm D call. This CDR3 has 12 residues. Germline V gene data show CDR1 as KGHSH and CDR2 as LQKENI. V was cut by 2 bases and J by 4 bases, with 3 bases left in between. The DNA of the CDR3 is TGTGCCAGCTCACCAGAGGGAAACACCATATATTTT. Protein: CASSPEGNTIYF.

This clone was detected only a few times. The genes are TRBV28 and TRBJ1-2; no firm D call. Trimming removed 3 bases at V and 2 bases at J, with 7 bases between. Germline CDR1 MDHEN, CDR2 SYDVKM. The CDR3 is made up of 13 amino acids. CDR3 DNA: TGTGCCAGCAGTTTGGAGAGAAACTATGGCTACACCTTC. It codes for CASSLERNYGYTF.

This chain links TRBV7-2 with TRBJ2-3; possible D gene TRBD1, 6 bases. Trimming pared 5 bases from V and 3 bases from J, leaving 12 bases between. The germline V gene encodes CDR1 SGHTA and CDR2 FQGNSA. The CDR3 spans 14 residues. The CDR3 spells CASSTSRGTDTQYF. For the CDR3, the DNA is TGTGCCAGCAGCACCAGCAGGGGAACAGATACGCAGTATTTT.

J is TRBJ2-3 and V is TRBV7-9; TRBD1 is a possible D gene (6 bases). Germline assignment: CDR1 SEHNR and CDR2 FQNEAQ (reference sequence). V was trimmed by 1 base and J by 3 bases, leaving 11 bases between them. This CDR3 comprises 15 residues. The CDR3 DNA is TGTGCCAGCAGCTTAGAAGGTACAGGGACAGATACGCAGTATTTT. Its protein is CASSLEGTGTDTQYF.

The chain recombines TRBV4-1 with TRBJ2-3, with 10 bases lining up with TRBD2. V lost 0 bases, J lost 4 bases, and 7 bases stayed unmatched. Germline lookup yields CDR1 MGHRA and CDR2 YSYEKL. The CDR3 is 17 amino acids. The CDR3, as DNA: TGCGCCAGCAGCCAAGAGCAACTAGCGGGGTTGGCAGATACGCAGTATTTT. This gives the protein CASSQEQLAGLADTQYF.

The CDR3: CASRETGGSGANVLTF. In nucleotides, the CDR3 is TGTGCCAGCAGGGAAACAGGGGGCTCTGGGGCCAACGTCCTGACTTTC. The chain recombines TRBV28 with TRBJ2-6; TRBD1 agrees at 8 bases. The CDR3 runs 16 residues. Germline loops: CDR1 MDHEN, CDR2 SYDVKM. Unmatched junction bases numbered 4, after V lost 6 bases and J lost 0 bases.

The chain is built from TRBV10-3 and TRBJ2-7; tentatively, D is TRBD1 (6 bases). CDR3 length: 19 amino acids. Per the germline V gene, CDR1 is ENHRY and CDR2 is SYGVKD. V shed 3 bases and J shed 3 bases, with 27 bases lying between them. The CDR3 nucleotides are TGTGCCATCAGTGACCTTGATCTAAGGGCGGCAGGGGAGATCTACGAGCAGTACTTC. The encoded protein is CAISDLDLRAAGEIYEQYF.

The chain joins TRBV28 to TRBJ1-2, with a tentative D call TRBD1 (6 bases). CDR1 and CDR2 from the germline V gene are MDHEN and SYDVKM. The CDR3 covers 13 residues. Between the trimmed V and J ends, which lost 4 bases and 8 bases, there was a span of 14 bases. The CDR3 sequence is CASSSRGGEGYTF. The CDR3 coding sequence is TGTGCCAGCAGTTCCCGGGGGGGCGAGGGCTACACCTTC.

The chain uses TRBV27 and TRBJ2-7, with a tentative D call TRBD2 (5 bases). CDR1 is MNHEY and CDR2 is SMNVEV in the germline V gene (reference sequence). Trimming stripped 7 bases from V and 6 bases from J, with 16 bases between. This CDR3 spans 13 amino acids. The CDR3 loop reads CASTIARGSEQYF. The CDR3 DNA follows: TGTGCCAGCACCATAGCCCGAGGGTCCGAGCAGTACTTC.

The chain has TRBV28 and TRBJ2-5, with D tentatively TRBD2 (6 bases). The V gene's germline CDR1 is MDHEN and CDR2 SYDVKM. This CDR3 contains 11 residues. DNA for the CDR3: TGTGCGGGAGGAAATGAAGAGACCCAGTACTTC. Translating it yields CAGGNEETQYF.

A remark on this clone: One end of the junction fails to match germline, which may point to a read error. The chain joins TRBV9 to TRBJ1-2; no firm D call. The CDR3 spans 13 residues. Germline V gene sequence: CDR1 SGDLS, CDR2 YYNGEE. The CDR3 region has the DNA TGTGCCAGCAGCGATGGTGTTAGCTATGGCTACGCCTTC. It codes for CASSDGVSYGYAF.

This chain uses TRBV27 with TRBJ1-2, with D possibly matching TRBD1 (5 bases). Germline V gives CDR1 MNHEY, CDR2 SMNVEV (reference sequence). The CDR3 sequence is 13 residues long. The V end lost 5 bases, the J end lost 8 bases, and 15 bases lay between the germline ends. This chain's CDR3 is CASSMGLQMGYTF. The CDR3 DNA sequence: TGTGCCAGCAGTATGGGGCTTCAGATGGGCTACACCTTC.

DNA of the CDR3: TGTGCTAGTGGTTTGGTGGGGGGGCTGGACACTGAAGCTTTCTTT. Protein product: CASGLVGGLDTEAFF. The V call is TRBV12-5, the J call TRBJ1-1, with D perhaps TRBD1 (6 bases). The V end lost 0 bases, the J end lost 3 bases, and 11 bases lay between the germline ends. Per germline, CDR1 LGHNT and CDR2 FRNRAP. This CDR3 region has 15 residues.